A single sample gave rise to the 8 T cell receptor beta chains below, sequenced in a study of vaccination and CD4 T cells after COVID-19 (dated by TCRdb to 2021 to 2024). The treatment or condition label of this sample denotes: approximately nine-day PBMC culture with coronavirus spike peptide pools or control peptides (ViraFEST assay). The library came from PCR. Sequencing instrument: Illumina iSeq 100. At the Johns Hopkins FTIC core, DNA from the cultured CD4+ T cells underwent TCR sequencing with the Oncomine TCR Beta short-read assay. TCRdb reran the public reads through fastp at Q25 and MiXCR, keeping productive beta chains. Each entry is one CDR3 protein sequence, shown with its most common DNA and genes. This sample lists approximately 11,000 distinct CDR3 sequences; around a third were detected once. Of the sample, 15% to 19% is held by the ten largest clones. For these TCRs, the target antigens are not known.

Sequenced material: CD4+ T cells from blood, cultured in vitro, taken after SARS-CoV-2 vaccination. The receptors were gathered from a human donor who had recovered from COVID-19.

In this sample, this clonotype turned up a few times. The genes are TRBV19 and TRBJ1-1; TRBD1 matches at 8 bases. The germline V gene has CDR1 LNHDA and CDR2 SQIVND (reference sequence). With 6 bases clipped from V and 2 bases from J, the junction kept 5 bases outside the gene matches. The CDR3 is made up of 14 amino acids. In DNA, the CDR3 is TGTGCCAGTAGGTCCCAGGGGGCTAACACTGAAGCTTTCTTT. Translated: CASRSQGANTEAFF.

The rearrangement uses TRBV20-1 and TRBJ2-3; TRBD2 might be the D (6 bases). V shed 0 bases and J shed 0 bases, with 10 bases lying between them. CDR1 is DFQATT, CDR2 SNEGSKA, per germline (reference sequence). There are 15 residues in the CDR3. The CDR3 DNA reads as TGCAGTGCTAGAGATCTGAGCGGGAGCACAGATACGCAGTATTTT. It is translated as CSARDLSGSTDTQYF.

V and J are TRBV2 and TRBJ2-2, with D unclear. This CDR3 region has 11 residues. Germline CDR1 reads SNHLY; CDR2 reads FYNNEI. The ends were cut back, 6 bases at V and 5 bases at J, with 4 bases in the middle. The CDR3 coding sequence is TGTGCCAGCAGGGGGACCGGGGAGCTGTTTTTT. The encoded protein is CASRGTGELFF.

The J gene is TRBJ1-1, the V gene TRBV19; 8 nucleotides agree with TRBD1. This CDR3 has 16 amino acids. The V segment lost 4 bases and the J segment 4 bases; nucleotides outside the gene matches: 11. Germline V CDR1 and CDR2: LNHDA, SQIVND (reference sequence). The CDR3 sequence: CASSNQRQGLGTEAFF. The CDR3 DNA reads TGTGCCAGTAGTAACCAACGACAGGGGCTGGGCACTGAAGCTTTCTTT.

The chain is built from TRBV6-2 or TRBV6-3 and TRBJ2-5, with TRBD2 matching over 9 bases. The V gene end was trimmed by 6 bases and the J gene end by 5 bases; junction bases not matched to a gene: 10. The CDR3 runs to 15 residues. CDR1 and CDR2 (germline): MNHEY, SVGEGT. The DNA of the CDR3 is TGTGCCAGCAGCCCGCTTAGCGGGAGTTGGGAGACCCAGTACTTC. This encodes CASSPLSGSWETQYF.

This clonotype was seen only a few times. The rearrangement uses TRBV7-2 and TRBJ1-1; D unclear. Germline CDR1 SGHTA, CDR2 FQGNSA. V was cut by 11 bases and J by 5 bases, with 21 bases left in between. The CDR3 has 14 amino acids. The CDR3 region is CAAQREFGFTEAFF. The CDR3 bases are TGTGCCGCACAAAGGGAATTCGGTTTTACTGAAGCTTTCTTT. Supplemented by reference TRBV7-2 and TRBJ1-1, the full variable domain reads GAGVSQSPSNKVTEKGKDVELRCDPISGHTALYWYRQSLGQGLEFLIYFQGNSAPDKSGLPSDRFSAERTGGSVSTLTIQRTQQEDSAVYLCAAQREFGFTEAFFGQGTRLTVV.

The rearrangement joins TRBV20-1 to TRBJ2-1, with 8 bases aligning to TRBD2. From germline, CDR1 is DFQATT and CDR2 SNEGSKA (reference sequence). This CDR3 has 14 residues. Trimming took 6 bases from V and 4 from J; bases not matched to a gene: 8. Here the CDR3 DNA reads TGCAGTGCCCGAGCGGGAGCGGCTTACAATGAGCAGTTCTTC. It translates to CSARAGAAYNEQFF.

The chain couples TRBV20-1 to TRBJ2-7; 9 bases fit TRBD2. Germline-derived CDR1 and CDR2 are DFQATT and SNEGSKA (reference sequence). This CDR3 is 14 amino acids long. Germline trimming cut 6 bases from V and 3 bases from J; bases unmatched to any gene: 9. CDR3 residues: CSASPAGGGYEQYF. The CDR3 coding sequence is TGCAGTGCGTCCCCGGCGGGAGGGGGCTACGAGCAGTACTTC.